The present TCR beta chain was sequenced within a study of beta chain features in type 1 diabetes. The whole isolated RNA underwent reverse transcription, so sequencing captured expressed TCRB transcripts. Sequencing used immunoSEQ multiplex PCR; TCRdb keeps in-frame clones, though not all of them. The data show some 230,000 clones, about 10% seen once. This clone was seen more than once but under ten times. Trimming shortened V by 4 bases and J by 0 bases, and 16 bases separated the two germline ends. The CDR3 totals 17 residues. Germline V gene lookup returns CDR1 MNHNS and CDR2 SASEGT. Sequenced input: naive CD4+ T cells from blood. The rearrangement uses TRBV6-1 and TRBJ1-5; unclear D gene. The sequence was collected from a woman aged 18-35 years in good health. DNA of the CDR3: TGTGCCAGCAGTGGGATAAGGTCAGGTGATAGCAATCAGCCCCAGCATTTT. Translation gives CASSGIRSGDSNQPQHF.